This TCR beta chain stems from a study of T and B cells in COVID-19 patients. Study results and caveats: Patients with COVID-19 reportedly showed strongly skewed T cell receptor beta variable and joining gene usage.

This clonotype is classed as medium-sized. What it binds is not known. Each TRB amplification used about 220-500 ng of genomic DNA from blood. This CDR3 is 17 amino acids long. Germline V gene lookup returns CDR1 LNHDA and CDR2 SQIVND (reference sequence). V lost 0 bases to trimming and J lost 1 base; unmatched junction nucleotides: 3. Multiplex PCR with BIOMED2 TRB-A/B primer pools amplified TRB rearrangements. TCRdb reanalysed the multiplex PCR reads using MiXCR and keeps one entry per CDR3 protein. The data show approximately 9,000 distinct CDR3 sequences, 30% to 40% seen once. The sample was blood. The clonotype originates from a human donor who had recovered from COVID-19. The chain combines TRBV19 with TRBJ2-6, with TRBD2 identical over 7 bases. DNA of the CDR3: TGTGCCAGTAGTATAGATCTGGGAGGGTCTGGGGCCAACGTCCTGACTTTC. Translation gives CASSIDLGGSGANVLTF.